This TCR beta chain was sequenced in a study of cytomegalovirus exposure and HLA in healthy donors. Healthy bone marrow donors made up the cohort. PCR was performed using 60 Vbeta and 13 Jbeta primers. Assay: immunoSEQ multiplex PCR; the TCRdb copy retains only in-frame clones and omits some. The table has around 150,000 clones, about 80% seen once; the top ten hold 5% to 6.5%. CDR3 length: 14 residues. The V gene end was trimmed by 5 bases and the J gene end by 4 bases; junction bases not matched to a gene: 7. Germline lookup yields CDR1 LNHDA and CDR2 SQIVND (reference sequence). The chain is built from TRBV19 and TRBJ1-1; 7 bases fit TRBD1. The material sequenced was PBMCs. The receptor was derived from a man aged 25 to 45 in good health and CMV-seropositive. CDR3 protein: CASSPGDRFTEAFF. CDR3 nucleotide sequence: TGTGCCAGTAGTCCTGGGGACAGATTCACTGAAGCTTTCTTT.